This is a list of T cell receptor beta chains from one sample in a study of T cell changes during pregnancy in multiple sclerosis. Profiling relied on immunoSEQ multiplex PCR, and the TCRdb table lists in-frame clones only, not all of them. The sample lists about 28,000 clones; roughly 89% were seen once. Source: CD4+ T cells from peripheral blood mononuclear cells, taken in the second trimester of pregnancy. The receptors derive from a female donor with multiple sclerosis, enrolled in a pregnancy study. CDR3s include the opening cysteine and the closing phenylalanine or tryptophan. D genes are given only for firm matches. Expanded clones are given a class, and other clones once, few, many or no size at all.

-,TRBD1,TRBJ1-5,TRBV4-1,CASSQEWFIRTGMSQPQHF,TGCGCCAGCAGCCAAGAATGGTTCATCCGGACAGGGATGAGTCAGCCCCAGCATTTT
-,TRBD2,TRBJ2-1,TRBV9,CASSVGGAGVYEQFF,TGTGCCAGCAGCGTAGGTGGAGCGGGGGTATATGAGCAGTTCTTC
few,-,TRBJ2-7,TRBV30,CAWTWGGQQYF,TGTGCCTGGACCTGGGGAGGACAGCAGTACTTC
-,-,TRBJ1-5,TRBV9,CASSVAGNNQPQHF,TGTGCCAGCAGCGTAGCAGGGAACAATCAGCCCCAGCATTTT
once,-,TRBJ1-5,TRBV19,CASSIAGQINQPQHF,TGTGCCAGTAGTATTGCGGGGCAGATAAATCAGCCCCAGCATTTT
-,TRBD1,TRBJ2-1,TRBV11-2,CASSLVRDRYNNEQFF,TGTGCCAGCAGCTTAGTCCGGGACAGGTATAACAATGAGCAGTTCTTC
-,-,TRBJ2-5,TRBV10-2,CASSERGAQYF,TGCGCCAGCAGTGAGCGGGGAGCCCAGTACTTC
-,-,TRBJ1-2,TRBV6-5,CASSSRTKYGYTF,TGTGCCAGCAGTTCTAGGACAAAATATGGCTACACCTTC
-,-,TRBJ1-4,TRBV6-6,CASIPRGASEKLFF,TGTGCCAGCATCCCCAGGGGAGCTAGTGAAAAACTGTTTTTT
-,TRBD2,TRBJ2-7,TRBV10-3,CAISESNSGGPPYF,TGTGCCATCAGTGAGTCGAATAGCGGGGGACCTCCGTACTTC
-,-,TRBJ2-3,TRBV9,CASSVSFQSTDTQYF,TGTGCCAGCAGCGTAAGTTTTCAGTCCACAGATACGCAGTATTTT
-,-,TRBJ1-6,TRBV6-5,CASSPTGQWGFPLHF,TGTGCCAGCAGCCCAACAGGACAGTGGGGTTTTCCCCTCCACTTT
few,-,TRBJ1-2,TRBV7-9,CASSFQGGRFGDTF,TGTGCCAGCAGCTTCCAGGGAGGGCGGTTCGGAGACACCTTC
-,-,TRBJ2-1,TRBV18,CASSPSSDEQFF,TGTGCCAGCTCACCCTCCTCGGATGAGCAGTTCTTC
-,-,TRBJ1-6,TRBV6-6,CASSQEEVSPLHF,TGTGCCAGCAGTCAGGAGGAGGTTTCACCCCTCCACTTT
-,-,TRBJ1-4,TRBV9,CASSASFAATNEKLFF,TGTGCCAGCAGCGCCAGTTTTGCTGCAACTAATGAAAAACTGTTTTTT
-,-,TRBJ2-1,TRBV7-3,CASSLTGHSSYNEQFF,TGTGCCAGCAGCTTAACGGGGCACAGCTCCTACAATGAGCAGTTCTTC
-,-,TRBJ1-1,TRBV29-1,CSSLDRAKSEAFF,TGCAGCTCACTAGATAGGGCTAAATCGGAAGCTTTCTTT
-,TRBD1,TRBJ2-2,TRBV7-2,CASSQQGVITGELFF,TGTGCCAGCAGTCAACAGGGGGTGATCACCGGGGAGCTGTTTTTT
-,-,TRBJ1-5,TRBV27,CASSFGGGKAQPQHF,TGTGCCAGCAGTTTCGGGGGAGGGAAGGCTCAGCCCCAGCATTTT
-,TRBD1,TRBJ1-1,TRBV9,CASSVWTGGSSSEAFF,TGTGCCAGCAGCGTATGGACAGGGGGATCTAGCTCTGAAGCTTTCTTT
-,TRBD1,TRBJ2-1,TRBV14,CASSLGTAWGNEQFF,TGTGCCAGCAGCCTAGGGACAGCCTGGGGGAATGAGCAGTTCTTC
-,-,TRBJ1-2,TRBV2,CASSDQGEDYGYTF,TGTGCCAGCAGTGACCAGGGCGAGGACTATGGCTACACCTTC
-,TRBD1,TRBJ2-7,TRBV5-4,CASSSGTVYEQYF,TGTGCCAGCAGCTCCGGGACAGTCTACGAGCAGTACTTC
once,TRBD2,TRBJ2-1,TRBV14,CASSILAGGSNEQFF,TGTGCCAGCAGTATCCTAGCGGGGGGATCCAATGAGCAGTTCTTC
few,-,TRBJ2-4,TRBV27,CASTRGNIQYF,TGTGCCAGCACCAGGGGAAACATTCAGTACTTC
-,TRBD1,TRBJ1-6,TRBV4-3,CASSQAETGSSYNSPLHF,TGCGCCAGCAGCCAAGCTGAGACAGGGAGCTCCTATAATTCACCCCTCCACTTT
-,TRBD1,TRBJ1-2,TRBV10-3,CATRAGTGSDGYTF,TGTGCCACTCGTGCCGGGACAGGGAGTGATGGCTACACCTTC
-,-,TRBJ2-3,TRBV18,CASSPGVTSTDTQYF,TGTGCCAGCTCACCAGGAGTCACTAGCACAGATACGCAGTATTTT
-,-,TRBJ1-2,TRBV6-1,CASSDPGQSYGYTF,TGTGCCAGCAGTGATCCGGGACAATCCTATGGCTACACCTTC
-,-,TRBJ1-6,TRBV6-1,CASSEQDNSPLHF,TGTGCCAGCAGTGAACAGGATAATTCACCCCTCCACTTT
-,TRBD1,TRBJ1-2,TRBV10-3,CATSDREYGYTF,TGTGCCACGTCGGACAGGGAATATGGCTACACCTTC
-,TRBD1,TRBJ2-1,TRBV4-1,CASSQGNRGYNEQFF,TGCGCCAGCAGCCAAGGAAACAGGGGGTACAATGAGCAGTTCTTC
once,-,TRBJ1-1,TRBV29-1,CSVVRGWNTEAFF,TGCAGCGTTGTAAGGGGATGGAACACTGAAGCTTTCTTT
-,TRBD2,TRBJ2-7,TRBV4-2,CASSLSGGRYEQYF,TGTGCCAGCAGCCTATCGGGGGGGCGGTACGAGCAGTACTTC
-,TRBD2,TRBJ2-5,TRBV7-2,CASSLGRTSAPSQETQYF,TGTGCCAGCAGCTTAGGCAGGACTAGCGCCCCAAGCCAAGAGACCCAGTACTTC
-,TRBD1,TRBJ1-4,TRBV15,CATSRGQGAREKLFF,TGTGCCACCAGCAGAGGCCAGGGGGCGCGGGAAAAACTGTTTTTT
-,-,TRBJ1-1,TRBV6-5,CASSYSTAGTEAFF,TGTGCCAGCAGTTACTCGACGGCGGGCACTGAAGCTTTCTTT
-,-,TRBJ1-6,TRBV19,CASSIVPGDSPLHF,TGTGCCAGTAGTATAGTACCAGGGGATTCACCCCTCCACTTT
-,-,TRBJ2-1,TRBV5-1,CASSLAMSGRSYNEQFF,TGCGCCAGCAGCTTGGCCATGTCCGGTCGCTCCTACAATGAGCAGTTCTTC
-,TRBD2,TRBJ2-2,TRBV7-2,CASSSLAGYTGELFF,TGTGCCAGCAGCTCCCTAGCGGGTTACACCGGGGAGCTGTTTTTT
-,TRBD1,TRBJ1-4,TRBV18,CASSGQVEEKLFF,TGTGCCAGCTCGGGACAGGTTGAGGAAAAACTGTTTTTT
-,TRBD1,TRBJ1-4,TRBV10-3,CAISVGTGGGGNEKLFF,TGTGCCATCAGTGTGGGGACAGGGGGCGGGGGGAATGAAAAACTGTTTTTT
-,-,TRBJ2-5,TRBV5-1,CASSLGAQETQYF,TGCGCCAGCAGCTTGGGTGCGCAAGAGACCCAGTACTTC
-,-,TRBJ1-3,TRBV5-1,CASSLEVGYSGNTIYF,TGCGCCAGCAGCTTGGAAGTGGGCTACTCTGGAAACACCATATATTTT
-,TRBD2,TRBJ2-5,TRBV10-3,CAISESRTSGGAETQYF,TGTGCCATCAGTGAGAGCCGAACTAGCGGGGGGGCAGAGACCCAGTACTTC
-,TRBD1,TRBJ1-4,TRBV7-6,CASSLRGAGGGNEKLFF,TGTGCCAGCAGCTTGAGGGGCGCAGGGGGAGGAAATGAAAAACTGTTTTTT
-,-,TRBJ1-2,TRBV18,CASSPTGSSNYGYTF,TGTGCCAGCTCACCAACAGGGTCATCCAACTATGGCTACACCTTC